Listed below are T cell receptor beta chains from one sample, sequenced in a study of blood T cell repertoires in COVID-19. TCRdb's table, derived via immunoSEQ multiplex PCR, lists solely in-frame clones and lacks some. In the table there are 170,000 or so clones, over 75% of which are singletons. Sequencing was performed on PBMCs or T cells enriched from blood (not recorded which). Receptors were obtained from a woman aged 45-65 years who had recovered from COVID-19. The CDR3 runs from the conserved cysteine through the conserved F or W. D genes are given only for firm matches. The size field is filled for only some rows; it gives once, few, many or a size class.

cdr3_nt: TGTGCCAGCAGTCCCCGAGGGGGATATGGAGTCCACGAGCAGTACTTC
cdr3_aa: CASSPRGGYGVHEQYF
d_call: NA
v_call: TRBV27
clone_size: NA
j_call: TRBJ2-7

cdr3_nt: TGTGCCAGCAGCACCGGACAGGGCGTCAACTATGGCTACACCTTC
cdr3_aa: CASSTGQGVNYGYTF
d_call: TRBD1
v_call: TRBV27
clone_size: NA
j_call: TRBJ1-2

cdr3_nt: TGTGCCAGCAACAACCGACTAGCGGGATCCTACGAGCAGTACTTC
cdr3_aa: CASNNRLAGSYEQYF
d_call: TRBD2
v_call: TRBV5-6
clone_size: NA
j_call: TRBJ2-7

cdr3_nt: TGTGCCAGCAGCTTAAGGACAGGGTTTAACAATGAGCAGTTCTTC
cdr3_aa: CASSLRTGFNNEQFF
d_call: TRBD1
v_call: TRBV5-4
clone_size: once
j_call: TRBJ2-1

cdr3_nt: TGTGCCAGCAGCCCACTAGACAGGGGGTACGGCACCATATATTTT
cdr3_aa: CASSPLDRGYGTIYF
d_call: TRBD1
v_call: TRBV7-9
clone_size: NA
j_call: TRBJ1-3

cdr3_nt: TGCGCCAGCAGCTTGTGGGGAGACGAGCAGTACTTC
cdr3_aa: CASSLWGDEQYF
d_call: NA
v_call: TRBV5-1
clone_size: NA
j_call: TRBJ2-7

cdr3_nt: TGCAGCGCTGCCTGGGGAGTGGAGCAGTACTTC
cdr3_aa: CSAAWGVEQYF
d_call: NA
v_call: TRBV29-1
clone_size: NA
j_call: TRBJ2-7

cdr3_nt: TGTGCCAGCAGCCCGAGACAGAACACTGAAGCTTTCTTT
cdr3_aa: CASSPRQNTEAFF
d_call: NA
v_call: TRBV14
clone_size: NA
j_call: TRBJ1-1

cdr3_nt: TGCGCCAGCAGTGACGGGACAGGGGGCGACTATGGCTACACCTTC
cdr3_aa: CASSDGTGGDYGYTF
d_call: TRBD1
v_call: TRBV10-1
clone_size: NA
j_call: TRBJ1-2

cdr3_nt: TGCGCCAGCAGCCAGGGACAGGGGCATTACGAGCAGTACTTC
cdr3_aa: CASSQGQGHYEQYF
d_call: TRBD1
v_call: TRBV4-3
clone_size: NA
j_call: TRBJ2-7

cdr3_nt: TGTGCCAGCAGCTTGGGGACTAGCAGCACCGGGGAGCTGTTTTTT
cdr3_aa: CASSLGTSSTGELFF
d_call: TRBD2
v_call: TRBV11-3
clone_size: NA
j_call: TRBJ2-2

cdr3_nt: TGTGCCAGCAGCCCCCGACAGACCGAGCAGTACTTC
cdr3_aa: CASSPRQTEQYF
d_call: NA
v_call: TRBV12-3/TRBV12-4
clone_size: NA
j_call: TRBJ2-7

cdr3_nt: TGTGCCAGCACCGGGACAGGGTTTCAGCCCCAGCATTTT
cdr3_aa: CASTGTGFQPQHF
d_call: TRBD1
v_call: TRBV6-5
clone_size: NA
j_call: TRBJ1-5

cdr3_nt: TGTGCCAGCAGTGAATTTGGTTTTACCGGGACTAGCGACAATGAGCAGTTCTTC
cdr3_aa: CASSEFGFTGTSDNEQFF
d_call: TRBD2
v_call: TRBV2
clone_size: NA
j_call: TRBJ2-1

cdr3_nt: TGTGCCAGCAGCGTACTGGGGACAGGGTGGAGCACCGGGGAGCTGTTTTTT
cdr3_aa: CASSVLGTGWSTGELFF
d_call: TRBD1
v_call: TRBV9
clone_size: NA
j_call: TRBJ2-2

cdr3_nt: TGTGCCAGCAGCCCCCTGACGGGAGGGCCGCCTTTCGAGCAGTACTTC
cdr3_aa: CASSPLTGGPPFEQYF
d_call: TRBD2
v_call: TRBV11-2
clone_size: NA
j_call: TRBJ2-7

cdr3_nt: TGTGCCAGCAGCGCGAGGGCAGGGGAGACCGGGGAGCTGTTTTTT
cdr3_aa: CASSARAGETGELFF
d_call: NA
v_call: TRBV9
clone_size: few
j_call: TRBJ2-2

cdr3_nt: TGTGCCTGGAGTGGCGGTGCTAACTATGGCTACACCTTC
cdr3_aa: CAWSGGANYGYTF
d_call: NA
v_call: TRBV30
clone_size: NA
j_call: TRBJ1-2

cdr3_nt: TGTGCCAGCAGCTTGGGAGGAGGGGTAAACATTCAGTACTTC
cdr3_aa: CASSLGGGVNIQYF
d_call: NA
v_call: TRBV5-4
clone_size: NA
j_call: TRBJ2-4

cdr3_nt: TGTGCCAGCAGCCCTCGACTGGGGGACAGGGTGGGAGGAAACACCATATATTTT
cdr3_aa: CASSPRLGDRVGGNTIYF
d_call: TRBD1
v_call: TRBV7-9
clone_size: NA
j_call: TRBJ1-3

cdr3_nt: TGTGCCAGCAGGGAGCGCACAGATACGCAGTATTTT
cdr3_aa: CASRERTDTQYF
d_call: NA
v_call: TRBV6-5
clone_size: NA
j_call: TRBJ2-3

cdr3_nt: TGTGCCTGGATGGCCCAGGGAAGGAATGAAAAACTGTTTTTT
cdr3_aa: CAWMAQGRNEKLFF
d_call: NA
v_call: TRBV30
clone_size: NA
j_call: TRBJ1-4

cdr3_nt: TGTGCCAGCAGCTTAGGGGACAGGGCGGTGAATGAAAAACTGTTTTTT
cdr3_aa: CASSLGDRAVNEKLFF
d_call: TRBD1
v_call: TRBV11-2
clone_size: NA
j_call: TRBJ1-4

cdr3_nt: TGCGCCAGCAGCCGATTTTCGAGCGGTCTCAAACTGTTTTTT
cdr3_aa: CASSRFSSGLKLFF
d_call: NA
v_call: TRBV4-1
clone_size: NA
j_call: TRBJ1-4